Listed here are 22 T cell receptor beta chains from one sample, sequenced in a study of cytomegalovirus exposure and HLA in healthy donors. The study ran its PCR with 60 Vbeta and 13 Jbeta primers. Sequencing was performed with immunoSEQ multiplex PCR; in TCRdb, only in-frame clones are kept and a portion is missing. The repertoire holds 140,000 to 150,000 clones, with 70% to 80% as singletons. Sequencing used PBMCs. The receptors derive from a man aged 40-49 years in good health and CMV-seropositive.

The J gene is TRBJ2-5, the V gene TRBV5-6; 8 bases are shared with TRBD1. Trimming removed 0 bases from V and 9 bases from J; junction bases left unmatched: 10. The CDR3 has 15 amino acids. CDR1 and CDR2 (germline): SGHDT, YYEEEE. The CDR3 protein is CASSLVAGGREAQYF. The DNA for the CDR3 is TGTGCCAGCAGCTTGGTTGCAGGGGGCAGGGAGGCCCAGTACTTC.

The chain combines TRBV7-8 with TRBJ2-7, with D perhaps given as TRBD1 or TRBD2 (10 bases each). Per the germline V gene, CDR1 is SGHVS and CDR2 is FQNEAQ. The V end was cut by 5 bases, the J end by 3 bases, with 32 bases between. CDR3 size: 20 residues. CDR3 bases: TGTGCCAGCAGCCCCGACAGGGGGCATGTAATAAGGACTAGCGGCTACGAGCAGTACTTC. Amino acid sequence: CASSPDRGHVIRTSGYEQYF.

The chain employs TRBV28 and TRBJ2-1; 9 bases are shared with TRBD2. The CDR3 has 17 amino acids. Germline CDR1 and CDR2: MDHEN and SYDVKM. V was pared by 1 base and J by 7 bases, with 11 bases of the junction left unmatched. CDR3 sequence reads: CASSLFRLAGYANEQFF. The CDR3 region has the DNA TGTGCCAGCAGTTTATTCCGGCTAGCGGGATATGCGAATGAGCAGTTCTTC.

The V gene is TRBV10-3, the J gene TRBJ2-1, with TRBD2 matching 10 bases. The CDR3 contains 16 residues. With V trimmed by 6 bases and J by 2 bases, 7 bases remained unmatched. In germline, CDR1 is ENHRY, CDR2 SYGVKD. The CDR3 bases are TGTGCCATCAGACCCCAAACTAGCGGGACCTACAATGAGCAGTTCTTC. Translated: CAIRPQTSGTYNEQFF.

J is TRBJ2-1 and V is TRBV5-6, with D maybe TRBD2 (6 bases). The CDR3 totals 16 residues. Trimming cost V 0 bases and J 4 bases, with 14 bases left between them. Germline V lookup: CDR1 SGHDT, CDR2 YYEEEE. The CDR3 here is CASSLDSGEIYNEQFF. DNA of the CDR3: TGTGCCAGCAGCTTGGATTCGGGAGAAATTTACAATGAGCAGTTCTTC.

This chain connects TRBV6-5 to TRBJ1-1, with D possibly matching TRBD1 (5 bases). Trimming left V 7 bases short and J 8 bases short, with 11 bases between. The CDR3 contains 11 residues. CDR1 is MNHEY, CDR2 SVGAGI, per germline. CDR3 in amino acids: CASIGVTEAFF. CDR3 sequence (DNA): TGTGCCAGCATAGGGGTTACCGAAGCTTTCTTT.

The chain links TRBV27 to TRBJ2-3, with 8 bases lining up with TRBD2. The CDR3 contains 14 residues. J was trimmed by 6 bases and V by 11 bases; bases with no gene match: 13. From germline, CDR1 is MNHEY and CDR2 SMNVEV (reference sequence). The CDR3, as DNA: TGTGCCTCTCAAACCGGACTAGCCGGGGATACGCAGTATTTT. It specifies CASQTGLAGDTQYF.

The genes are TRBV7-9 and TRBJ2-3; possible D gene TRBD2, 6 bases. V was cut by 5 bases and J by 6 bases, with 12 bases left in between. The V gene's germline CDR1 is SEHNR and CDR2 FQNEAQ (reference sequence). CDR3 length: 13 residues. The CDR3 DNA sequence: TGTGCCAGCAGCCCCCGGGGGTCGGATACGCAGTATTTT. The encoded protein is CASSPRGSDTQYF.

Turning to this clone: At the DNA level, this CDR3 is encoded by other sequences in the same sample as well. CDR3 nucleotide sequence: TGTGCCACCACGACGGCTAGCGGGAGGAATACGCAGTATTTT. It encodes CATTTASGRNTQYF. The rearrangement joins TRBV6-5 to TRBJ2-3; 11 nucleotides match TRBD2. J was trimmed by 7 bases and V by 10 bases; bases with no gene match: 10. The CDR3 loop spans 14 amino acids. Per the germline V gene, CDR1 is MNHEY and CDR2 is SVGAGI.

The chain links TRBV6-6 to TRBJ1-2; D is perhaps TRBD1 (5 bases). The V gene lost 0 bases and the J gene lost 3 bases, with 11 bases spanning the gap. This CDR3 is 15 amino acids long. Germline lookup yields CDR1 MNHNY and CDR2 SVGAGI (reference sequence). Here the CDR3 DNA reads TGTGCCAGCAGTTACTCCCTCAGGGCGGACTATGGCTACACCTTC. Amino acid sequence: CASSYSLRADYGYTF.

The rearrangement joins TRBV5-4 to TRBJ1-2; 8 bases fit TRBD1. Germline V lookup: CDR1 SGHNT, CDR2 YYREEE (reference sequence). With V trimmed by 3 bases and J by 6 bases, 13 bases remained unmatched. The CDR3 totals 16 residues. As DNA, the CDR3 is TGTGCCAGCAGCTCCGGACAGGGCGCCGTGATTGATGGCTACACCTTC. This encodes CASSSGQGAVIDGYTF.

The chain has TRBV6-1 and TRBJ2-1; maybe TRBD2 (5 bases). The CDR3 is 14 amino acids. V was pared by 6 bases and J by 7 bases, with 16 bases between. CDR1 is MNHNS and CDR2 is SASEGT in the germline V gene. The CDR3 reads CASRSSGVQNEQFF. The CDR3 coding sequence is TGTGCCAGCAGGAGTTCCGGGGTTCAGAATGAGCAGTTCTTC.

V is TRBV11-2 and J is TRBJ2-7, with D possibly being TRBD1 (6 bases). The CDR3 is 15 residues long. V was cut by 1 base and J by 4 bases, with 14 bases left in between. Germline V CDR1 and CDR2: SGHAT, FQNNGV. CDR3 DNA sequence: TGTGCCAGCAGCTTAGTCCAGGGGTTAGGGTACGAGCAGTACTTC. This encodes CASSLVQGLGYEQYF.

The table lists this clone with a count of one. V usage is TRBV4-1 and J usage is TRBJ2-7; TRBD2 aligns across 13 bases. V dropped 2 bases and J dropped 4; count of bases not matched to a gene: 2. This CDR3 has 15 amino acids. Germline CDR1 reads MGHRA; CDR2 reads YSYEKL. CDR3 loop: CASSQPGLAGYEQYF. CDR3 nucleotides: TGCGCCAGCAGCCAACCGGGACTAGCGGGATACGAGCAGTACTTC.

For the CDR3, the DNA is TGCGCCAGCCCTACGACGGGTCCAAAACGCACAGATACGCAGTATTTT. Its translation: CASPTTGPKRTDTQYF. The chain links TRBV23-1 to TRBJ2-3; the D is unclear. TRBV23-1 is given ORF status, its function remaining uncertain. V was shortened by 8 bases and J by 1 base, with 19 bases between the two germline ends. The CDR3 runs 16 residues.

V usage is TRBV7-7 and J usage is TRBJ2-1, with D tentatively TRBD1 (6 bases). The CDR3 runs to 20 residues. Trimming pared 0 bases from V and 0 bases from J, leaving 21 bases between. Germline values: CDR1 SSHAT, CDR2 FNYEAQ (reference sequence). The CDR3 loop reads CASSLARAGAGSSSYNEQFF. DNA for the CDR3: TGTGCCAGCAGCTTAGCGCGGGCAGGGGCGGGTTCCAGCTCCTACAATGAGCAGTTCTTC.

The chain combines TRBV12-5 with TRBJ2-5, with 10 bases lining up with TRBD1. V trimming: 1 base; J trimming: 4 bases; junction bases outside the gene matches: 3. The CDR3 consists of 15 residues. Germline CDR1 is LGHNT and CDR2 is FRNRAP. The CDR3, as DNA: TGTGCTAGTGGTTTGGACGGGACAGGGGCAGAGACCCAGTACTTC. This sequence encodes CASGLDGTGAETQYF.

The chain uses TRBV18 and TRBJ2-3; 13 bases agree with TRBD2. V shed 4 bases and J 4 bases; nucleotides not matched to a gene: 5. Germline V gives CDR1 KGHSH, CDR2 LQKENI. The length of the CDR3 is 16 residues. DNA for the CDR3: TGTGCCAGCTCACTACGGACTAGCGGGAGCGCAGATACGCAGTATTTT. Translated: CASSLRTSGSADTQYF.

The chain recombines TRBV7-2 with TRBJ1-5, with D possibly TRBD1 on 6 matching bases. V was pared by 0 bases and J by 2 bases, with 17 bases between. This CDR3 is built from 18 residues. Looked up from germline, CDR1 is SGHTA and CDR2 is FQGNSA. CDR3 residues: CASSLAGAGKGGNQPQHF. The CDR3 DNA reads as TGTGCCAGCAGCTTAGCGGGGGCCGGAAAGGGCGGCAATCAGCCCCAGCATTTT.

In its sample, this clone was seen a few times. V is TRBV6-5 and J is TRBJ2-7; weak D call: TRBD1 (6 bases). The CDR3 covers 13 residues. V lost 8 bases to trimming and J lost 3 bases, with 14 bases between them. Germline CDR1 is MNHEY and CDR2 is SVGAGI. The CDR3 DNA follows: TGTGCCAGCCGAGGGACAATCCTCTACGAGCAGTACTTC. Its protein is CASRGTILYEQYF.

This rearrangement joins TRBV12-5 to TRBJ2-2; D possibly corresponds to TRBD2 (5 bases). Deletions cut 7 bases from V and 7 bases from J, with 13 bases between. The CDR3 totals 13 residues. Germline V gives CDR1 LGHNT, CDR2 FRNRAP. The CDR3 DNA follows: TGTGCTAGTGCCTCCAGCGGTTACGGGGAGCTGTTTTTT. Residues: CASASSGYGELFF.

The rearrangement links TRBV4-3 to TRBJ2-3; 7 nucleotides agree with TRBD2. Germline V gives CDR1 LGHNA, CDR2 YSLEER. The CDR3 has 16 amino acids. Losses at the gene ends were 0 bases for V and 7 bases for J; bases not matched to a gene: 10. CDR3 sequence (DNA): TGCGCCAGCAGCCAAGATGCAGCGGGGATGCGCCATACGCAGTATTTT. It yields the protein CASSQDAAGMRHTQYF.